The TCR beta chain described here comes from a study of cytomegalovirus exposure and HLA in healthy donors. A word on this clone: Antigen: not known.

The V end lost 0 bases, the J end lost 7 bases, and 14 bases lay between the germline ends. The CDR3 has 15 amino acids. Germline assignment: CDR1 SGHRS and CDR2 YFSETQ. The PCR ran on 60 Vbeta and 13 Jbeta primers. Libraries were prepared by immunoSEQ multiplex PCR; TCRdb keeps only in-frame clonotypes and omits some of them. The sample totals more than 75,000 clones; its top ten clones hold 15% to 19%. Study observations and caveats: Common viral pathogens seemed to be connected with several of the most significant clusters, according to a later analysis. For TCR beta chains, V- and J-gene trimming was later linked to a missense DCLRE1C variant.

The sequenced material came from PBMCs. The clonotype comes from a man aged 45-65 years in good health and CMV-seropositive. The chain couples TRBV5-1 to TRBJ2-1; a possible D gene is TRBD2 (7 bases). CDR3 DNA sequence: TGCGCCAGCAGCTTGGGGGGGGGCATGGGAAATGAGCAGTTCTTC. It yields the protein CASSLGGGMGNEQFF.